This T cell receptor (beta chain) was profiled in a study of regulatory T cells in long-lasting Graves disease. This clonotype has ten or more counts. Both iRepertoire HTBI primers and Arm-PCR of CDR3 regions were used to build the TCR beta libraries. TCRdb re-analysed the multiplex PCR reads in MiXCR, keeping a single row per CDR3 protein. The sample has about 430,000 distinct CDR3 sequences, 21% seen once. The time point was: persistent/refractory GD, antithyroid drugs over 5 years with positive TRAb. The TCR library was made from RNA extracted from PBMCs. Sequences were derived from peripheral blood mononuclear cells (PBMCs), sampled when the disease was refractory, from a patient treated with antithyroid drugs. This TCR was sampled from a female donor with Graves disease.

CDR3 nucleotides: TGTGCCAGCACTGAACCGGGACAGGGGGCCTTCGCGAACACCGGGGAGCTGTTTTTT. This sequence encodes CASTEPGQGAFANTGELFF. The genes are TRBV28 and TRBJ2-2; 12 bases align to TRBD1. Germline trimming cut 7 bases from V and 0 bases from J; bases unmatched to any gene: 12. Germline V gene lookup returns CDR1 MDHEN and CDR2 SYDVKM. The CDR3 consists of 19 residues.